These T cell receptor beta chains were read from a single sample in a study of blood T cell repertoires in COVID-19. The data were produced by immunoSEQ multiplex PCR, yet TCRdb's version contains in-frame clones alone and is incomplete. The sample includes roughly 180,000 clones, approximately 86% of them seen just once. Sequenced material: peripheral blood. Receptors originate from a man aged 60-69 years with acute or convalescent COVID-19. Each CDR3 is given with its conserved first and last residue. The D gene is left open where the match is weak. Size is omitted from some rows. Given values are once, few, many or a class for expanded clones.

>-|TRBV4-2|-|TRBJ1-5
CASSQEGRGNNQPQHF
TGTGCCAGCAGCCAAGAGGGCAGGGGCAACAATCAGCCCCAGCATTTT
>-|TRBV24-1|-|TRBJ2-5
CATSDLQETQYF
TGTGCCACCAGTGACCTACAGGAGACCCAGTACTTC
>once|TRBV5-4|-|TRBJ2-5
CASNHRGSEETQYF
TGTGCCAGCAACCACCGGGGGTCGGAAGAGACCCAGTACTTC
>-|TRBV5-4|TRBD2|TRBJ2-4
CASSLRTSGTLAKNIQYF
TGTGCCAGCAGCTTGCGGACTAGCGGCACCCTAGCCAAAAACATTCAGTACTTC
>-|TRBV9|-|TRBJ2-5
CASSPVGHLQETQYF
TGTGCCAGCAGCCCGGTGGGCCACCTACAAGAGACCCAGTACTTC
>-|TRBV11-2|-|TRBJ1-1
CASSLGRMDTEAFF
TGTGCCAGCAGCTTAGGCAGGATGGACACTGAAGCTTTCTTT
>-|TRBV24-1|-|TRBJ2-2
CATSDLRGSNTGELFF
TGTGCCACCAGTGATTTGCGGGGATCGAACACCGGGGAGCTGTTTTTT
>-|TRBV28|-|TRBJ1-1
CASSPRGGGNTEAFF
TGTGCCAGCAGTCCCCGGGGGGGTGGGAACACTGAAGCTTTCTTT
>-|TRBV10-1|TRBD1|TRBJ1-6
CASSGTGENSPLHF
TGCGCCAGCAGTGGGACAGGAGAAAATTCACCCCTCCACTTT
>-|TRBV6-4|TRBD1|TRBJ1-2
CASRGILGQGENYGYTF
TGTGCCAGCAGGGGGATCTTGGGACAGGGGGAAAACTATGGCTACACCTTC
>few|TRBV30|TRBD1|TRBJ1-1
CAWRNTGGYTEAFF
TGTGCCTGGAGAAACACAGGGGGTTACACTGAAGCTTTCTTT
>few|TRBV24-1|-|TRBJ1-2
CATSEGGGYTF
TGTGCCACCAGTGAGGGGGGAGGCTACACCTTC
>-|TRBV19|TRBD1|TRBJ1-6
CASSETGGWSYNSPLHF
TGTGCCAGTAGTGAAACAGGGGGCTGGTCCTATAATTCACCCCTCCACTTT
>-|TRBV9|-|TRBJ1-1
CASSVAINTEAFF
TGTGCCAGCAGCGTAGCAATCAACACTGAAGCTTTCTTT
>-|TRBV24-1|-|TRBJ2-3
CATSDSGVGADTQYF
TGTGCCACCAGTGATTCCGGGGTCGGTGCAGATACGCAGTATTTT
>few|TRBV27|-|TRBJ1-5
CASSFQGGNQPQHF
TGTGCCAGCAGTTTCCAGGGTGGCAATCAGCCCCAGCATTTT
>many|TRBV29-1|-|TRBJ2-2
CSGAPGAVGELFF
TGCAGCGGGGCGCCAGGAGCGGTCGGGGAGCTGTTTTTT
>-|TRBV6-6|-|TRBJ1-5
CASSSSRALGGQPQHF
TGTGCCAGCAGTTCTTCCCGGGCCCTCGGGGGGCAGCCCCAGCATTTT
>-|TRBV5-1|-|TRBJ1-2
CASSPDGRGNYGYTF
TGCGCCAGCAGCCCCGATGGCAGGGGAAACTATGGCTACACCTTC
>-|TRBV29-1|TRBD2|TRBJ2-1
CSVQAGGIQFF
TGCAGCGTTCAAGCGGGGGGGATTCAGTTCTTC
>-|TRBV7-9|-|TRBJ1-6
CASSLTINSPLHF
TGTGCCAGCAGCTTAACTATAAATTCACCCCTCCACTTT
>-|TRBV12-3/TRBV12-4|TRBD1|TRBJ1-5
CASRQGGGQPQHF
TGTGCCAGCAGGCAGGGGGGAGGTCAGCCCCAGCATTTT
>-|TRBV15|-|TRBJ2-1
CATSRRERYNEQFF
TGTGCCACCAGCAGGAGGGAGCGCTACAATGAGCAGTTCTTC
>-|TRBV29-1|TRBD2|TRBJ2-3
CSGRESGGTDTQYF
TGCAGCGGACGGGAATCGGGAGGAACAGATACGCAGTATTTT
>-|TRBV2|-|TRBJ2-7
CASSAGYEQYF
TGTGCCAGCAGCGCCGGCTACGAGCAGTACTTC
>-|TRBV6-4|TRBD2|TRBJ2-7
CASTRTSGSVSYEQYF
TGTGCCAGCACTAGGACTAGCGGGAGTGTCTCCTACGAGCAGTACTTC
>-|TRBV7-2|TRBD1|TRBJ1-5
CASSPGTGTRGNQPQHF
TGTGCCAGCAGCCCCGGGACAGGGACGAGGGGCAATCAGCCCCAGCATTTT
>-|TRBV5-1|TRBD1|TRBJ1-3
CASSPGGQGLNSGNTIYF
TGCGCCAGCAGCCCGGGGGGACAGGGGCTTAACTCTGGAAACACCATATATTTT
>-|TRBV18|-|TRBJ2-3
CASSRSPDTDTQYF
TGTGCCAGCTCACGTAGTCCTGACACAGATACGCAGTATTTT